Listed here are 28 T cell receptor beta chains from one sample, sequenced in a study of blood T cell repertoires in COVID-19. Some clones are missing from TCRdb's copy, which holds only in-frame ones; the method was immunoSEQ multiplex PCR. The profile shows hundreds of thousands of clones, about 82% of them singletons. The sequencing input was peripheral blood. These receptors all come from a man in his fifties or sixties with active or convalescent COVID-19.

This sequence joins TRBV27 and TRBJ2-5; D gene unclear. Trimming removed 3 bases from V and 1 base from J, with 6 bases in between. The length of the CDR3 is 13 residues. Germline V gives CDR1 MNHEY, CDR2 SMNVEV (reference sequence). CDR3 residues: CASSFPGQETQYF. As DNA, the CDR3 is TGTGCCAGCAGTTTCCCAGGCCAAGAGACCCAGTACTTC.

This sequence joins TRBV5-1 and TRBJ1-3, with TRBD1 identical over 7 bases. Trimming removed 7 bases from V and 8 bases from J; junction bases left unmatched: 15. Germline values: CDR1 SGHRS, CDR2 YFSETQ. CDR3 size: 15 residues. In DNA, the CDR3 is TGCGCCAGCCCCCATGACAGGGTGGTAAGGGACACCATATATTTT. Translated: CASPHDRVVRDTIYF.

This chain uses TRBV30 with TRBJ1-1; D is unclear. The germline V gene encodes CDR1 GTSNPN and CDR2 SVGIG (reference sequence). Trimming shortened V by 2 bases and J by 6 bases, and 16 bases separated the two germline ends. This CDR3 has 14 amino acids. The CDR3 loop is CAWSFSGFGSEAFF. In nucleotides, the CDR3 is TGTGCCTGGAGTTTCTCGGGTTTCGGTTCTGAAGCTTTCTTT. Variable domain in full (rest from reference TRBV30 and TRBJ1-1): SQTIHQWPATLVQPVGSPLSLECTVEGTSNPNLYWYRQAAGRGLQLLFYSVGIGQISSEVPQNLSASRPQDRQFILSSKKLLLSDSGFYLCAWSFSGFGSEAFFGQGTRLTVV.

The V and J genes are TRBV19 and TRBJ2-5; 8 nucleotides align to TRBD1. CDR1 LNHDA and CDR2 SQIVND come from the germline V gene (reference sequence). J lost 4 bases, V lost 6 bases, and 10 bases had no gene match. The CDR3 totals 15 residues. CDR3 loop: CASRGTGRTGETQYF. The CDR3 DNA sequence: TGTGCCAGTAGGGGGACAGGAAGGACGGGAGAGACCCAGTACTTC. The variable domain in full, completed from reference TRBV19 and TRBJ2-5, reads DGGITQSPKYLFRKEGQNVTLSCEQNLNHDAMYWYRQDPGQGLRLIYYSQIVNDFQKGDIAEGYSVSREKKESFPLTVTSAQKNPTAFYLCASRGTGRTGETQYFGPGTRLLVL.

The chain carries TRBV2 and TRBJ1-1, with D perhaps TRBD1 (5 bases). V was clipped by 3 bases and J by 10 bases, with 15 bases between them. The CDR3 totals 13 residues. The germline gives CDR1 SNHLY, CDR2 FYNNEI. Here the CDR3 reads CASSDPAGVGAFF. The CDR3 region has the DNA TGTGCCAGCAGTGACCCGGCGGGGGTAGGAGCTTTCTTT.

V is TRBV5-1 and J is TRBJ1-1; D call uncertain. This CDR3 is 14 amino acids long. Germline V gene lookup returns CDR1 SGHRS and CDR2 YFSETQ. Trimming took off 0 bases at V and 5 bases at J, with 11 bases between the two ends. This chain's CDR3 is CASSLEHGVTEAFF. For the CDR3, the DNA is TGCGCCAGCAGCTTGGAACACGGGGTAACTGAAGCTTTCTTT.

The chain recombines TRBV28 with TRBJ1-4; 8 positions agree with TRBD1. Looked up from germline, CDR1 is MDHEN and CDR2 is SYDVKM. V gave up 6 bases and J gave up 8 bases; unmatched junction bases: 23. CDR3 length equals 19 residues. The CDR3 DNA reads TGTGCCAGCAGCCCTTGGACAGGGCTTGGGGCCCAAACCTTCGAAAAACTGTTTTTT. It yields the protein CASSPWTGLGAQTFEKLFF.

The J gene is TRBJ1-2, the V gene TRBV30; TRBD1 matches 9 bases. Per the germline V gene, CDR1 is GTSNPN and CDR2 is SVGIG (reference sequence). Unmatched junction bases numbered 14, after V lost 1 base and J lost 8 bases. This CDR3 region has 16 residues. The CDR3 loop is CAWSDGTGHPPGGYTF. CDR3 in DNA: TGTGCCTGGAGTGATGGGACAGGGCATCCTCCCGGGGGCTACACCTTC.

This clone has only one observation. V usage is TRBV20-1 and J usage is TRBJ1-5; tentatively, D is TRBD1 (6 bases). The CDR3 runs 13 residues. Germline V gene data show CDR1 as DFQATT and CDR2 as SNEGSKA (reference sequence). Trimming shortened V by 3 bases and J by 3 bases, and 9 bases separated the two germline ends. CDR3 coding DNA: TGCAGTGCTAGTTCAGGGGCCAATCAGCCCCAGCATTTT. The encoded protein is CSASSGANQPQHF.

The gene calls are TRBV5-4 and TRBJ2-3; the D is unclear. CDR3 length: 15 residues. Germline CDR1 is SGHNT and CDR2 is YYREEE (reference sequence). The V and J ends lost 2 bases and 0 bases respectively, with 10 bases between them. CDR3 region: CASSFSPFSTDTQYF. For the CDR3, the DNA is TGTGCCAGCAGCTTCTCCCCCTTTAGCACAGATACGCAGTATTTT.

The chain uses TRBV25-1 and TRBJ1-1; D is perhaps TRBD1 (6 bases). The CDR3 is made up of 18 amino acids. The germline CDR1 and CDR2 sequences are MGHDK and SYGVNS. Trimming shortened V by 1 base and J by 6 bases, and 24 bases separated the two germline ends. The CDR3 spells CASSEFLTGRGRLAEAFF. The CDR3 DNA is TGTGCCAGCAGTGAATTTTTAACGGGCAGGGGCCGGTTGGCTGAAGCTTTCTTT.

The genes are TRBV2 and TRBJ2-3; 13 nucleotides match TRBD2. The length of the CDR3 is 19 residues. CDR1 is SNHLY, CDR2 FYNNEI, per germline. With 6 bases clipped from V and 0 bases from J, the junction kept 12 bases outside the gene matches. CDR3 coding DNA: TGTGCCAGCAGGAAAACCCACACTAGCGGGAGGGCCAGCACAGATACGCAGTATTTT. Translation: CASRKTHTSGRASTDTQYF.

The rearrangement links TRBV6-5 to TRBJ2-2, with D hard to call. This CDR3 spans 15 amino acids. Germline-derived CDR1 and CDR2 are MNHEY and SVGAGI. Trimming took 5 bases from V and 3 from J, leaving 13 bases between them. CDR3 amino acids: CASSPGYWDTGELFF. The CDR3 coding sequence is TGTGCCAGCAGTCCCGGGTACTGGGACACCGGGGAGCTGTTTTTT.

CDR3 residues: CASRPGGAEKLFF. The CDR3 DNA follows: TGTGCCAGCCGTCCAGGGGGAGCTGAAAAACTGTTTTTT. The chain employs TRBV27 and TRBJ1-4; 7 bases agree with TRBD1. Trimming cost V 8 bases and J 7 bases; bases outside gene matches: 7. Germline CDR1 reads MNHEY; CDR2 reads SMNVEV (reference sequence). This CDR3 spans 13 amino acids.

This chain links TRBV6-5 with TRBJ1-6; weak D call: TRBD1 (6 bases). Germline V lookup: CDR1 MNHEY, CDR2 SVGAGI. V was cut by 5 bases and J by 10 bases, with 15 bases left in between. The CDR3 runs to 14 residues. The CDR3 bases are TGTGCCAGCAGTCGAGATGGGGGGGGCTCACCCCTCCACTTT. Translated, it gives CASSRDGGGSPLHF.

This chain links TRBV12-5 with TRBJ2-1; 10 nucleotides match TRBD2. This CDR3 is built from 15 residues. Germline V gene sequence: CDR1 LGHNT, CDR2 FRNRAP. Trimming removed 8 bases from V and 2 bases from J; junction bases left unmatched: 6. Written as DNA, the CDR3 is TGTGCTAGTTCCCAGCGGGAGGGCCCCTACAATGAGCAGTTCTTC. It encodes CASSQREGPYNEQFF.

The chain joins TRBV30 to TRBJ1-5; 7 nucleotides agree with TRBD1. Germline V gene sequence: CDR1 GTSNPN, CDR2 SVGIG (reference sequence). The junction had 7 bases not matched to a gene; V was cut back by 3 bases and J by 8 bases. The length of the CDR3 is 13 residues. The CDR3 loop reads CAWSPITGEPQHF. The CDR3 DNA reads as TGTGCCTGGAGCCCGATTACAGGGGAGCCCCAGCATTTT.

The chain uses TRBV5-1 and TRBJ2-5, with TRBD2 matching 9 bases. V was pared by 0 bases and J by 3 bases, with 3 bases of the junction left unmatched. Germline V gene sequence: CDR1 SGHRS, CDR2 YFSETQ. The CDR3 is 15 residues long. The CDR3 DNA is TGCGCCAGCAGCTTGGTAATAGCGGGAGAAGAGACCCAGTACTTC. Translated, it gives CASSLVIAGEETQYF.

The chain employs TRBV30 and TRBJ1-6; TRBD1 agrees at 9 bases. The CDR3 is 14 amino acids. Trimming at V came to 4 bases and at J to 6 bases, leaving 4 bases not matched to a gene. Per germline, CDR1 GTSNPN and CDR2 SVGIG (reference sequence). The CDR3 DNA reads as TGTGCCTGGAAACAACAGGGGGCTAATTCACCCCTCCACTTT. This translates into CAWKQQGANSPLHF.

This rearrangement joins TRBV15 to TRBJ2-3; 10 bases fit TRBD2. Germline CDR1 is LNHNV and CDR2 is YYDKDF (reference sequence). After removal of 5 bases from V and 5 bases from J, the junction contained 4 bases not matched to a gene. The CDR3 is 14 amino acids. CDR3 sequence: CATSFSGREDTQYF. DNA of the CDR3: TGTGCCACCAGCTTCAGCGGGAGGGAAGATACGCAGTATTTT. The whole variable domain, filled in from reference TRBV15 and TRBJ2-3, reads DAMVIQNPRYQVTQFGKPVTLSCSQTLNHNVMYWYQQKSSQAPKLLFHYYDKDFNNEADTPDNFQSRRPNTSFCFLDIRSPGLGDTAMYLCATSFSGREDTQYFGPGTRLTVL.

This clone has just a few counts. The chain has TRBV3-1 (or the pseudogene TRBV3-2) and TRBJ2-7; 9 bases map to TRBD2. V shed 6 bases and J 4 bases; nucleotides not matched to a gene: 7. From germline, CDR1 is LGHDT and CDR2 YNNKEL (reference sequence). This CDR3 contains 14 residues. CDR3 amino acids: CASRTSGRKYEQYF. The CDR3 bases are TGTGCCAGCAGGACAAGCGGGAGGAAATACGAGCAGTACTTC.

The chain joins TRBV24-1 to TRBJ1-3; a weak D match, TRBD1 (6 bases). The CDR3 sequence is 15 residues long. The V end was cut by 9 bases, the J end by 2 bases, with 16 bases between. Per germline, CDR1 KGHDR and CDR2 SFDVKD. CDR3 region: CATQIARGTGNTIYF. DNA of the CDR3: TGTGCCACCCAAATTGCCAGGGGAACTGGAAACACCATATATTTT.

J is TRBJ2-7 and V is TRBV5-1; 10 bases line up with TRBD2. Per the germline V gene, CDR1 is SGHRS and CDR2 is YFSETQ. Trimming took 4 bases from V and 0 from J; bases not matched to a gene: 4. The CDR3 sequence is 15 residues long. This CDR3 is CASSLGLADSYEQYF. The CDR3 region has the DNA TGCGCCAGCAGCCTAGGACTAGCGGACTCCTACGAGCAGTACTTC.

This rearrangement joins TRBV4-2 to TRBJ1-4, with D maybe TRBD1 (5 bases). V lost 2 bases, J lost 6 bases, and 13 bases lay in between. Germline assignment: CDR1 LGHNA and CDR2 YNFKEQ. This CDR3 is 15 amino acids long. In DNA form, the CDR3 reads TGTGCCAGCAGCCAAATAGACAGTGATTATGAAAAACTGTTTTTT. It translates to CASSQIDSDYEKLFF.

This clone was seen a few times. The V and J genes are TRBV4-2 and TRBJ2-7; 10 bases are a match to TRBD2. Germline assignment: CDR1 LGHNA and CDR2 YNFKEQ. The CDR3 is 19 amino acids. Germline trimming cut 2 bases from V and 3 bases from J; bases unmatched to any gene: 16. The CDR3 protein is CASSQRTNRAGGPFYEQYF. The CDR3 nucleotides read TGTGCCAGCAGCCAAAGGACTAATCGAGCGGGAGGGCCCTTCTACGAGCAGTACTTC.

The genes are TRBV3-1 (or the pseudogene TRBV3-2) and TRBJ1-2; possible D gene TRBD1, 5 bases. Germline V lookup: CDR1 LGHDT, CDR2 YNNKEL (reference sequence). The length of the CDR3 is 14 residues. The V and J ends lost 0 bases and 5 bases respectively, with 10 bases between them. The CDR3 region has the DNA TGTGCCAGCAGCCAAGACCAGGGCGAGTATGGCTACACCTTC. Its protein is CASSQDQGEYGYTF.

The chain employs TRBV4-1 and TRBJ2-7; TRBD2 aligns across 7 bases. Trimming cost V 0 bases and J 8 bases; bases outside gene matches: 16. CDR3 length: 17 residues. The V gene's germline CDR1 is MGHRA and CDR2 YSYEKL. The CDR3 here is CASSQELAERGAGKQYF. The CDR3 coding sequence is TGCGCCAGCAGCCAAGAACTAGCCGAGCGGGGAGCGGGCAAGCAGTACTTC.

The rearrangement joins TRBV18 to TRBJ2-7; perhaps TRBD2 as D (6 bases). Per germline, CDR1 KGHSH and CDR2 LQKENI. The CDR3 runs 15 residues. Deletions cut 2 bases from V and 0 bases from J, with 11 bases between. CDR3 region: CASSPAEGSSYEQYF. The DNA for the CDR3 is TGTGCCAGCTCACCAGCGGAGGGGAGCTCCTACGAGCAGTACTTC.